The clone carrying this T cell receptor (beta chain) was observed a few times. Its antigen is undetermined. The sample comes from a study of naive and memory T cell subsets. Whole-study results and caveats: In naive cells, over 90% of TCR sequences were seen only once. A few larger clonotypes appeared in naive repertoires, especially CD8, possibly memory cells re-expressing CD45RA.

CDR3 length equals 16 residues. Two oligonucleotides, mixed equimolar, formed the beta constant-region primer covering TRBC1 and TRBC2. Four rounds of PCR amplified the ligated cDNA using nested alpha and beta constant-region primers plus SP2. From the UMI-ligation and nested PCR reads, TCRdb called clonotypes with MiXCR, one entry per CDR3 protein. The sample consists of under 150,000 distinct CDR3 sequences, about 20% of them appearing once. The chain combines TRBV21-1 with TRBJ2-2; the table's D call, TRBD1, has no DNA check behind it. TRBV21-1 has pseudogene status. The specimen sequenced was naive CD8+ T cells from blood. The origin of this receptor is a human donor in good health. The CDR3: CASGGRPKTNTGELFF. CDR3 bases: TGTGCCAGCGGGGGCAGACCGAAGACGAACACCGGGGAGCTGTTTTTT.